These 21 T cell receptor beta chains were sequenced from one sample in a study of regulatory T cells in long-lasting Graves disease. As for time point: newly diagnosed GD, antithyroid drugs for less than 3 months. PBMC RNA served as the TCR library source. Relying on iRepertoire HTBI primers and Arm-PCR of CDR3 regions, the team built TCR beta libraries. MiXCR was run by TCRdb on the multiplex PCR reads, yielding one entry per CDR3 protein. In the table there are around 450,000 distinct CDR3 sequences, around 15% of which are singletons. The data also belong to a second study, concerning T cells in Graves' hyperthyroidism and ophthalmopathy.

Here the sequenced sample was peripheral blood mononuclear cells (PBMCs), taken at new diagnosis, from a patient treated with antithyroid drugs. The receptors shown here come from a man aged 40-49 years with Graves disease.

The rearrangement joins TRBV6-1 to TRBJ1-5; a weak D match, TRBD1 (6 bases). CDR3 length: 15 amino acids. Trimming took 5 bases from V and 2 from J, leaving 13 bases between them. CDR1 is MNHNS, CDR2 SASEGT, per germline. The DNA for the CDR3 is TGTGCCAGCAGTCCCGAGGGGGAAGGCAATCAGCCCCAGCATTTT. Its protein product is CASSPEGEGNQPQHF.

In its sample, this clonotype was seen many times. The gene calls are TRBV28 and TRBJ2-1; TRBD2 matches at 8 bases. Trimming removed 5 bases from V and 7 bases from J; junction bases left unmatched: 22. This CDR3 is 19 amino acids long. Germline CDR1 is MDHEN and CDR2 is SYDVKM. The CDR3 is CASSPSTLPLAGTGNEQFF. The CDR3 DNA follows: TGTGCCAGCAGTCCCTCTACCCTTCCTTTAGCGGGGACGGGGAATGAGCAGTTCTTC.

This clonotype has only a few counts. V gene TRBV19 combines with J gene TRBJ1-5; no firm D call. Trimming took 1 base from V and 0 from J, leaving 10 bases between them. The germline V gene encodes CDR1 LNHDA and CDR2 SQIVND (reference sequence). There are 16 residues in the CDR3. The CDR3 nucleotides read TGTGCCAGTAGTATAGCAGCTAGTTATAGCAATCAGCCCCAGCATTTT. Translating gives CASSIAASYSNQPQHF.

Many counts were recorded for this clonotype. V is TRBV12-5 and J is TRBJ1-1; 8 bases match TRBD1. V gave up 0 bases and J gave up 0 bases; unmatched junction bases: 3. The CDR3 runs to 16 residues. In germline, CDR1 is LGHNT, CDR2 FRNRAP. In DNA form, the CDR3 reads TGTGCTAGTGGTTTGGTAACAGGGGGATTGAACACTGAAGCTTTCTTT. It translates to CASGLVTGGLNTEAFF.

In its sample, this clonotype was seen many times. The gene calls are TRBV27 and TRBJ2-3; D uncertain. Trimming pared 5 bases from V and 5 bases from J, leaving 11 bases between. CDR1 is MNHEY and CDR2 is SMNVEV in the germline V gene (reference sequence). This CDR3 has 13 residues. This CDR3 is CASSGRTGDTQYF. DNA of the CDR3: TGTGCCAGCAGTGGCCGGACGGGAGATACGCAGTATTTT.

Worth noting for this clonotype: A read error may be the cause here, since a much bigger clone is one base away. The rearrangement links TRBV27 to TRBJ2-5; 8 bases align to TRBD2. Germline lookup yields CDR1 MNHEY and CDR2 SMNVEV (reference sequence). J lost 5 bases, V lost 6 bases, and 5 bases had no gene match. The CDR3 runs to 13 residues. The CDR3 DNA reads as TGTGCCAGCAGAGCGGGAGAGGGGGAGACCCAGTACTTC. Translation: CASRAGEGETQYF.

This clonotype was picked up one time. The J gene is TRBJ2-3, the V gene TRBV29-1, with D hard to call. Germline CDR1 is SQVTM and CDR2 is ANQGSEA. The V and J ends lost 5 bases and 3 bases respectively, with 6 bases between them. CDR3 size: 11 residues. The DNA of the CDR3 is TGCAGCGTTACTACAACAGATACGCAGTATTTT. Residues: CSVTTTDTQYF.

This clonotype was detected ten times or more. This chain joins TRBV12-3 or TRBV12-4 and TRBJ2-5; 7 nucleotides match TRBD1. Unmatched junction bases numbered 7, after V lost 4 bases and J lost 5 bases. The CDR3 is 14 residues long. The CDR3 DNA sequence: TGTGCCAGCAGTTGGGACAGCCCCCGGGAGACCCAGTACTTC. Its translation is CASSWDSPRETQYF.

In this sample, this clonotype turned up many times. The J gene is TRBJ2-7, the V gene TRBV6-5; D gene uncertain. Germline V lookup: CDR1 MNHEY, CDR2 SVGAGI. This CDR3 spans 14 amino acids. The V end lost 4 bases, the J end lost 0 bases, and 10 bases lay between the germline ends. The CDR3: CASSSSMSSYEQYF. The CDR3 nucleotides read TGTGCCAGCAGTTCCTCGATGAGCTCCTACGAGCAGTACTTC.

This clonotype occurred many times. V is TRBV6-1 and J is TRBJ2-1; a possible D gene is TRBD2 (6 bases). Germline V gene data show CDR1 as MNHNS and CDR2 as SASEGT. Trimming took off 7 bases at V and 8 bases at J, with 18 bases between the two ends. The CDR3 totals 14 residues. CDR3 in amino acids: CASTLRDFIDEQFF. The DNA for the CDR3 is TGTGCCAGCACCCTCCGGGACTTTATCGATGAGCAGTTCTTC.

This clonotype was seen at least ten times. V is TRBV12-5 and J is TRBJ2-7; TRBD2 matches 16 bases. This CDR3 is built from 16 residues. After removal of 4 bases from V and 2 bases from J, the junction contained 2 bases not matched to a gene. CDR1 and CDR2 from the germline V gene are LGHNT and FRNRAP. CDR3 nucleotides: TGTGCTAGTGGTTCTGGGACTAGCGGGAGGGCCTACGAGCAGTACTTC. Translated: CASGSGTSGRAYEQYF. The whole variable domain, remainder taken from reference TRBV12-5 and TRBJ2-7, is DARVTQTPRHKVTEMGQEVTMRCQPILGHNTVFWYRQTMMQGLELLAYFRNRAPLDDSGMPKDRFSAEMPDATLATLKIQPSEPRDSAVYFCASGSGTSGRAYEQYFGPGTRLTVT.

The rearrangement links TRBV30 to TRBJ2-7; no definite D call. The germline V gene encodes CDR1 GTSNPN and CDR2 SVGIG (reference sequence). Trimming removed 0 bases from V and 4 bases from J, with 19 bases in between. There are 16 residues in the CDR3. The CDR3 reads CAWSVSAGGYKYEQYF. The CDR3 DNA follows: TGTGCCTGGAGTGTGTCGGCTGGTGGCTACAAATACGAGCAGTACTTC.

For the CDR3, the DNA is TGTGCCAGCAGCCAAGGTGCGGGGGAGAGTTCACCCCTCCACTTT. Translation gives CASSQGAGESSPLHF. The chain joins TRBV3-1 to TRBJ1-6; TRBD1 is a possible D gene (5 bases). V was cut by 1 base and J by 9 bases, with 13 bases left in between. This CDR3 has 15 amino acids. Germline values: CDR1 LGHDT, CDR2 YNNKEL (reference sequence).

Many counts were recorded for this clonotype. This chain connects TRBV20-1 to TRBJ2-1; D may be TRBD1 or TRBD2 (5 bases each). The germline V and J ends were trimmed by 5 bases and 3 bases, with 14 bases remaining between them. The CDR3 runs 14 residues. The germline V gene encodes CDR1 DFQATT and CDR2 SNEGSKA (reference sequence). CDR3 loop: CSASRGEIYNEQFF. As DNA, the CDR3 is TGCAGTGCTTCCCGGGGCGAAATCTACAATGAGCAGTTCTTC.

This clonotype was recorded many times. The chain combines TRBV5-6 with TRBJ2-5; the match to TRBD2 covers 10 bases. There are 16 residues in the CDR3. J lost 5 bases, V lost 0 bases, and 7 bases had no gene match. Germline V gene data show CDR1 as SGHDT and CDR2 as YYEEEE. The CDR3 protein is CASSLALAGEGETQYF. CDR3 DNA sequence: TGTGCCAGCAGCTTGGCGCTAGCGGGAGAAGGGGAGACCCAGTACTTC.

Ten or more counts support this clonotype. This chain links TRBV6-2 or TRBV6-3 with TRBJ2-2; 7 bases match TRBD2. This CDR3 spans 15 amino acids. Looked up from germline, CDR1 is MNHEY and CDR2 is SVGEGT. V lost 2 bases to trimming and J lost 6 bases; unmatched junction nucleotides: 6. CDR3: CASSYSGLGAGELFF. For the CDR3, the DNA is TGTGCCAGCAGTTACAGTGGACTAGGGGCCGGGGAGCTGTTTTTT.

This clonotype occurred a few times. This chain links TRBV2 with TRBJ1-4; D is ambiguous. Per the germline V gene, CDR1 is SNHLY and CDR2 is FYNNEI. This CDR3 spans 13 amino acids. V dropped 6 bases and J dropped 8 bases, with 13 bases sitting between them. CDR3 amino acids: CASRARSGEKLFF. The CDR3 DNA follows: TGTGCCAGCAGAGCCCGGAGTGGGGAAAAACTGTTTTTT.

This clonotype was counted many times. The rearrangement links TRBV12-3 or TRBV12-4 to TRBJ1-2; 7 positions agree with TRBD1. The CDR3 covers 12 residues. Unmatched junction bases numbered 5, after V lost 5 bases and J lost 8 bases. CDR3 bases: TGTGCCAGCAGTAACAGGGGTTTAGGCTACACCTTC. It specifies CASSNRGLGYTF.

This clonotype was observed many times. J is TRBJ2-5 and V is TRBV11-2; the D gene is possibly TRBD2 (5 bases). This CDR3 spans 16 amino acids. Germline lookup yields CDR1 SGHAT and CDR2 FQNNGV. V was shortened by 1 base and J by 3 bases, with 15 bases between the two germline ends. The CDR3 bases are TGTGCCAGCAGCTTAGTATTTATGAGCGGTAAAGAGACCCAGTACTTC. Amino acids: CASSLVFMSGKETQYF. Full variable domain (outside the CDR3, taken from reference TRBV11-2 and TRBJ2-5): EAGVAQSPRYKIIEKRQSVAFWCNPISGHATLYWYQQILGQGPKLLIQFQNNGVVDDSQLPKDRFSAERLKGVDSTLKIQPAKLEDSAVYLCASSLVFMSGKETQYFGPGTRLLVL.

This clonotype was recorded at least ten times. The rearrangement links TRBV6-1 to TRBJ2-7, with D perhaps given as TRBD1 or TRBD2 (5 bases each). This CDR3 spans 14 amino acids. V was trimmed by 6 bases and J by 7 bases, leaving 19 bases between them. CDR1 and CDR2 (germline): MNHNS, SASEGT. In nucleotides, the CDR3 is TGTGCCAGCAGACCAGGGACGGGGATGTGGGAGCAGTACTTC. As protein: CASRPGTGMWEQYF.

This clonotype was seen repeatedly, ten times or more. The chain employs TRBV20-1 and TRBJ2-5; 14 bases agree with TRBD2. The germline gives CDR1 DFQATT, CDR2 SNEGSKA (reference sequence). This CDR3 comprises 16 residues. The ends lost 4 bases at V and 4 bases at J; junction bases unmatched: 8. CDR3 region: CSAKLTSGRAGETQYF. The CDR3 bases are TGCAGTGCTAAGCTGACTAGCGGGAGGGCAGGAGAGACCCAGTACTTC.